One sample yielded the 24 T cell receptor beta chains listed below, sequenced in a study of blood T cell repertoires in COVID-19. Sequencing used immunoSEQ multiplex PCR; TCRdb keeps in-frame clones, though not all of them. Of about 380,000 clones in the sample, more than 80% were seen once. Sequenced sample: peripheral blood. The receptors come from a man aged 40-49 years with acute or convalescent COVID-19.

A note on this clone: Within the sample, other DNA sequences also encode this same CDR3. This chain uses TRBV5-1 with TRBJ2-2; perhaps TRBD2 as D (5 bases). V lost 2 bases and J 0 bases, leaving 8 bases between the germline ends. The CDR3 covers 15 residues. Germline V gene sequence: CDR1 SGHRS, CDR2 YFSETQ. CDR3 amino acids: CASSLSGTNTGELFF. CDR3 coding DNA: TGCGCCAGCAGCTTATCGGGAACGAACACCGGGGAGCTGTTTTTT.

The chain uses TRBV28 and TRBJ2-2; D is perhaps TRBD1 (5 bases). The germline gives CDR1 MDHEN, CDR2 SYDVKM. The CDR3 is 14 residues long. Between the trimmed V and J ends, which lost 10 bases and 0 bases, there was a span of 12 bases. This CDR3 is CATKGAANTGELFF. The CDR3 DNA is TGTGCCACCAAAGGGGCAGCGAACACCGGGGAGCTGTTTTTT.

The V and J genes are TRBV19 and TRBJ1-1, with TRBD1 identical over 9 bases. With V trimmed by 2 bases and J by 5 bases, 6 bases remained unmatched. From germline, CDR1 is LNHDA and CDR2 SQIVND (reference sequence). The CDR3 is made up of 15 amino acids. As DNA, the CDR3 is TGTGCCAGTAGTATATTACAGGGGGCAGGAACTGAAGCTTTCTTT. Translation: CASSILQGAGTEAFF.

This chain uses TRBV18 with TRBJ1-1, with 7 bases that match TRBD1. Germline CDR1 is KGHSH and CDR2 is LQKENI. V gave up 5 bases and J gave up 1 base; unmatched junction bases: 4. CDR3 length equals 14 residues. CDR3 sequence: CASSTGQANTEAFF. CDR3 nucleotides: TGTGCCAGCTCAACCGGACAGGCGAACACTGAAGCTTTCTTT.

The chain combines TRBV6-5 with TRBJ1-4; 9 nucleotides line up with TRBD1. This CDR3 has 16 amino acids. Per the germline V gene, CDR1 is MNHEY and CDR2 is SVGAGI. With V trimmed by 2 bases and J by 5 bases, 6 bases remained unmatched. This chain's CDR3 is CASSYRGDRVNEKLFF. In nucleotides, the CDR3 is TGTGCCAGCAGTTACCGAGGGGACAGGGTAAATGAAAAACTGTTTTTT.

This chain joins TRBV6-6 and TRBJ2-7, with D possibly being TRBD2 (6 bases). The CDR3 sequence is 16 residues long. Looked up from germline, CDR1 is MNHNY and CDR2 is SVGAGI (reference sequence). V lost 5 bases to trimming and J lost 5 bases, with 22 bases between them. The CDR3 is CASSSMSGVAVHEQYF. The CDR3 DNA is TGTGCCAGCAGTAGCATGTCTGGGGTAGCGGTCCACGAGCAGTACTTC.

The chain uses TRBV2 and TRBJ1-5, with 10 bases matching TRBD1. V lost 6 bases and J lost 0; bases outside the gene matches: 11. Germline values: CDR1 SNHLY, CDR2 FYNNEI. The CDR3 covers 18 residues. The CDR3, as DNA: TGTGCCAGCAGAGCCGGGACAGGGGCCATAAGTAGCAATCAGCCCCAGCATTTT. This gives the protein CASRAGTGAISSNQPQHF.

The CDR3 bases are TGTGCCAGCAGCCCACAGTACCAAGAGACCCAGTACTTC. Residues: CASSPQYQETQYF. The chain has TRBV5-4 and TRBJ2-5; D is undetermined. The CDR3 is 13 residues long. Germline V gene sequence: CDR1 SGHNT, CDR2 YYREEE (reference sequence). The ends were cut back, 4 bases at V and 0 bases at J, with 7 bases in the middle. The whole variable domain, remainder taken from reference TRBV5-4 and TRBJ2-5, is ETGVTQSPTHLIKTRGQQVTLRCSSQSGHNTVSWYQQALGQGPQFIFQYYREEENGRGNFPPRFSGLQFPNYSSELNVNALELDDSALYLCASSPQYQETQYFGPGTRLLVL.

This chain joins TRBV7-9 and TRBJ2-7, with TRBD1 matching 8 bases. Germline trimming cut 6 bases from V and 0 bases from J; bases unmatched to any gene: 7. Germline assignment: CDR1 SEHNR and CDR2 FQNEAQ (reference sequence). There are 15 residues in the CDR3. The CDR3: CASSTDRGSSYEQYF. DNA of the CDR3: TGTGCCAGCAGTACTGACAGGGGAAGCTCCTACGAGCAGTACTTC.

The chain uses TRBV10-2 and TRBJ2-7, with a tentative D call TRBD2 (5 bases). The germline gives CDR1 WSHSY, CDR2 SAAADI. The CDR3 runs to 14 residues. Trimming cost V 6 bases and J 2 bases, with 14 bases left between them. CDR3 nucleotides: TGCGCCAGCAGAGGATGGGAGCAGGCCTACGAGCAGTACTTC. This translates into CASRGWEQAYEQYF.

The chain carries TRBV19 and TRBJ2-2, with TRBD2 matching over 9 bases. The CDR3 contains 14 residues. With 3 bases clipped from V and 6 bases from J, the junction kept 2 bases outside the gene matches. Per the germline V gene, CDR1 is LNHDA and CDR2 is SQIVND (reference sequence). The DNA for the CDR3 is TGTGCCAGTAGTATTGGCGGGGGGGCCGGGGAGCTGTTTTTT. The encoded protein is CASSIGGGAGELFF.

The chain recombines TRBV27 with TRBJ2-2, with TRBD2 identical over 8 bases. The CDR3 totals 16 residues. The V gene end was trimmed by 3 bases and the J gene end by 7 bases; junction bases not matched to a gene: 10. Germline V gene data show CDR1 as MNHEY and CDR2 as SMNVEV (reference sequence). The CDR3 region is CASSFSLTSAIGELFF. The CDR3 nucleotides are TGTGCCAGCAGTTTTTCCCTGACTAGCGCTATCGGGGAGCTGTTTTTT.

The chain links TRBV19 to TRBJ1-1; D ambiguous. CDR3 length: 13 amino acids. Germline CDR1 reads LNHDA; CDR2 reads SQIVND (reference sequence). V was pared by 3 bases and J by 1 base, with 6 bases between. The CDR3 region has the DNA TGTGCCAGTAGTATGAACAGGAACACTGAAGCTTTCTTT. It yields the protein CASSMNRNTEAFF.

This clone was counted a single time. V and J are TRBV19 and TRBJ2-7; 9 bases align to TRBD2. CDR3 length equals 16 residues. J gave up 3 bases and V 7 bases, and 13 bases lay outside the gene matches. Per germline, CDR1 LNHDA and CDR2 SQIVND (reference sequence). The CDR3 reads CASKVKAGGENYEQYF. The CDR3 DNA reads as TGTGCCAGTAAAGTTAAAGCGGGAGGTGAAAACTACGAGCAGTACTTC.

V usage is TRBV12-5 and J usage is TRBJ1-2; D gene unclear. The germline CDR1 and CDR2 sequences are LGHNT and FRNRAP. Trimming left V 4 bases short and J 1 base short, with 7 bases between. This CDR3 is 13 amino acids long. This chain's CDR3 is CASGSPGNYGYTF. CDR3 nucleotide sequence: TGTGCTAGTGGTTCCCCCGGTAACTATGGCTACACCTTC.

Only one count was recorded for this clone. CDR3 nucleotides: TGTGCCAGCAGGAGGACAGGTCGGAAGAACACTGAAGCTTTCTTT. This codes for CASRRTGRKNTEAFF. The chain combines TRBV7-9 with TRBJ1-1; 7 positions match TRBD1. This CDR3 has 15 residues. Germline V CDR1 and CDR2: SEHNR, FQNEAQ (reference sequence). The trim removed 6 bases at V and 1 base at J, leaving 8 bases unmatched.

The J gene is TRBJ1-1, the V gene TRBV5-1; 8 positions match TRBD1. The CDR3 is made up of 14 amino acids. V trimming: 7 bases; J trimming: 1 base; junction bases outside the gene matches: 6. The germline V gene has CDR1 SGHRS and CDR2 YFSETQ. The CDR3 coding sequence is TGCGCCAGCTCGACAGGGGAGGCGAACACTGAAGCTTTCTTT. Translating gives CASSTGEANTEAFF.

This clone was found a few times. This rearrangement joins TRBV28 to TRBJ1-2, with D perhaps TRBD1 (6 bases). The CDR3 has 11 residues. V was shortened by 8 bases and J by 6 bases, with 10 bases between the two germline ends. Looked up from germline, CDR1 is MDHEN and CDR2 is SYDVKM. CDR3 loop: CASFRGNGYTF. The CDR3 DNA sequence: TGTGCCAGCTTCAGGGGTAATGGCTACACCTTC.

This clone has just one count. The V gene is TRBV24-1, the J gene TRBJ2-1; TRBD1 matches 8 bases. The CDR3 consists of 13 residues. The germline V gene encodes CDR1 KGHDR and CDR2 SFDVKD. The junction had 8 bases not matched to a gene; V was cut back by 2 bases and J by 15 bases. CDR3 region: CATSDWGGQGMFF. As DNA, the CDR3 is TGTGCCACCAGTGATTGGGGAGGACAGGGAATGTTCTTC.

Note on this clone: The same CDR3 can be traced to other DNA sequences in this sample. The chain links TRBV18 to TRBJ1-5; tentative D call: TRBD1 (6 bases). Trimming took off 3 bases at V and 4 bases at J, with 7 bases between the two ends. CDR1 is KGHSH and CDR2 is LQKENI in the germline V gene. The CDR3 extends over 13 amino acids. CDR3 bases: TGTGCCAGCTCACCTCAGGGGAATCAGCCCCAGCATTTT. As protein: CASSPQGNQPQHF.

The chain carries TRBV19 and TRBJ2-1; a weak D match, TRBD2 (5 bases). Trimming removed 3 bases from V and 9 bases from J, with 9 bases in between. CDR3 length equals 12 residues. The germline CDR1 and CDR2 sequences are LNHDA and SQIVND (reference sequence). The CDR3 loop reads CASSIRGFEQFF. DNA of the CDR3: TGTGCCAGTAGTATTCGCGGGTTTGAGCAGTTCTTC.

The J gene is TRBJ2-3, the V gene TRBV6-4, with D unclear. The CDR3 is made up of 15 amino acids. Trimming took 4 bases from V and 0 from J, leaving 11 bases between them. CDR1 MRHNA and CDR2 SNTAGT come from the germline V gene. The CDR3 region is CASSVDSVSTDTQYF. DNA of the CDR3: TGTGCCAGCAGTGTTGACTCCGTTAGCACAGATACGCAGTATTTT.

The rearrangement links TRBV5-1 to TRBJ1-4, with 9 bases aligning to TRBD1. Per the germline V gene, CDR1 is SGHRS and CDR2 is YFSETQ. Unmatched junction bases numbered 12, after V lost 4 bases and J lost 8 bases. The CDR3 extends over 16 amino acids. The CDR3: CASSKAGTGIVEKLFF. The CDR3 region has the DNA TGCGCCAGCAGCAAGGCCGGGACAGGGATAGTCGAAAAACTGTTTTTT.

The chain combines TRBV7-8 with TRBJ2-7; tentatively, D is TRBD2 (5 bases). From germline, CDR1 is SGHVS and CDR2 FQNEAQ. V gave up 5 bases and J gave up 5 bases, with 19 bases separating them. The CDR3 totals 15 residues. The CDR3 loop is CASSQSRGWGNEQYF. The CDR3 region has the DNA TGTGCCAGCAGCCAGAGCCGGGGTTGGGGTAACGAGCAGTACTTC.